This TCR beta chain was identified during a study of blood T cell repertoires in COVID-19. Study details: Samples taken during acute and convalescent COVID-19 were collected in the United States, Italy and Spain. Sample material is recorded as cDNA or gDNA derived from T cells, B-cell-depleted T cells, or PBMCs.

Original methodology: For nucleated cells, counts were estimated from reference gene primer amplification. Profiling relied on immunoSEQ multiplex PCR, and the TCRdb table lists in-frame clones only, not all of them. D and trimming come from the DNA, and the V and J calls and clone size come from that table. The sample lists just under 50,000 clones, 86% occurring once. Germline-derived CDR1 and CDR2 are SGHRS and YFSETQ. The length of the CDR3 is 15 residues. The germline V and J ends were trimmed by 0 bases and 5 bases, with 11 bases remaining between them. The receptor comes from a human donor in a cohort sampled during active COVID-19. Sequences were obtained from peripheral blood. The chain joins TRBV5-1 to TRBJ1-4; D might be TRBD1 (5 bases). CDR3 sequence: CASSLAGQGNEKLFF. DNA for the CDR3: TGCGCCAGCAGCTTGGCCGGGCAGGGAAATGAAAAACTGTTTTTT.